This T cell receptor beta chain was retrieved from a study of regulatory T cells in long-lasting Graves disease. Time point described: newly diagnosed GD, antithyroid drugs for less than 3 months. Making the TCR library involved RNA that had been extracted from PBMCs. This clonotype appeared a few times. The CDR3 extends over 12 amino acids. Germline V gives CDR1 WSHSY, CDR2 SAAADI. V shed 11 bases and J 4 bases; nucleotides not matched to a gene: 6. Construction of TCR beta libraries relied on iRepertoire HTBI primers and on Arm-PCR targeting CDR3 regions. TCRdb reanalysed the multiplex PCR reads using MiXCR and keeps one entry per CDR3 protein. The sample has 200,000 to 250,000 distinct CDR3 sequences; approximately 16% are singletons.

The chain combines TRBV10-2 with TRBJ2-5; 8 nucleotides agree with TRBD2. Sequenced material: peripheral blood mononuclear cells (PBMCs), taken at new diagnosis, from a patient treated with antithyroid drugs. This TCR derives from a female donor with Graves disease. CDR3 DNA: TGCGCCGGCGGACTAGCTCCAGAGACCCAGTACTTC. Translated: CAGGLAPETQYF.